This entry features one T cell receptor (beta chain) sequence. The data belong to a study of blood T cells in healthy people across ages. Using a J-beta primer mix together with a sample-barcoded 5' primer, a second PCR was run for about 6 to 12 cycles. TCRdb re-analysed the 5' RACE reads in MiXCR, keeping a single row per CDR3 protein. Here the sample spans some 860,000 distinct CDR3 sequences, 56% being singletons. This clonotype originated in a man aged 35-49 years in good health. The sequencing sample was made of blood.

This CDR3 reads CSVASKTGRFTDTQYF. In nucleotides, the CDR3 is TGCAGCGTTGCTAGTAAGACAGGCAGATTCACAGATACGCAGTATTTT. This sequence joins TRBV29-1 and TRBJ2-3; D possibly corresponds to TRBD1 (6 bases). Between the trimmed V and J ends, which lost 4 bases and 2 bases, there was a span of 19 bases. Germline assignment: CDR1 SQVTM and CDR2 ANQGSEA. The CDR3 has 16 amino acids.